This T cell receptor (beta chain) was documented in a study of cytotoxic CD8 clonotypes in ibrutinib-treated CLL. Trimming pared 4 bases from V and 4 bases from J, leaving 5 bases between. Germline V gene data show CDR1 as MNHNS and CDR2 as SASEGT. There are 11 residues in the CDR3. Profiling relied on immunoSEQ multiplex PCR, and the TCRdb table lists in-frame clones only, not all of them. The data show approximately 280,000 clones, with approximately 76% seen just once and around 6% held by the top ten. The sequenced sample was PBMCs, obtained at disease progression, from a patient treated with ibrutinib. The V and J genes are TRBV6-1 and TRBJ2-7; D is undetermined. The sequence was collected from a human donor with chronic lymphocytic leukemia. The CDR3 sequence is CASSVWYEQYF. The CDR3 region has the DNA TGTGCCAGCAGTGTTTGGTACGAGCAGTACTTC.